A selection of T cell receptor beta chains follows, all from one sample in a study of blood T cell repertoires in COVID-19. The method was immunoSEQ multiplex PCR; TCRdb's version includes in-frame clones alone and lacks a portion of them. The sample has tens of thousands of clones, around 83% seen once. Sequencing input: PBMCs or T cells enriched from blood (not recorded which). All receptors come from a woman aged 45-65 years who had recovered from COVID-19. The CDR3 runs from the conserved cysteine through the conserved F or W. Fields, in order: V gene, CDR3 protein.

>TRBV19
CASSTPLAGTERAGELFF
>TRBV18
CASSPWQGSYNEQFF
>TRBV18
CASSEDRDTYNEQFF
>TRBV5-1
CASTTRDRVSETQYF
>TRBV12-3/TRBV12-4
CASSPGHRLLFF
>TRBV7-3
CASSPNGDGYTF
>TRBV4-2
CASSQESSGLEKLFF
>TRBV30
CAWRSLEGVYTEAFF
>TRBV3-1/TRBV3-2
CASSQDNGAYNEQFF
>TRBV30
CAWSVTGGPPLHF
>TRBV12-3/TRBV12-4
CASNTGGDQPQHF
>TRBV18
CASSQTEGGQPQHF
>TRBV30
CAWSAGRGETQYF
>TRBV28
CASSTTGTGVVKLFF
>TRBV27
CASSARVAGGPGETQYF
>TRBV11-2
CASSHGQGARNTIYF
>TRBV9
CASSVTGGAGNSPLHF
>TRBV7-9
CASSLSQNSYEQYF
>TRBV7-2
CASSPGGVAKNIQYF
>TRBV6-5
CASSYSSQKETQYF
>TRBV19
CASSIDRENTEAFF
>TRBV15
CATSDLSTGSYNEQFF
>TRBV7-2
CASSLGFRGSHYGYTF
>TRBV29-1
CSVVDSYYGYTF
>TRBV9
CASSARVGTSGSNEQFF
>TRBV28
CASSSMNYNQPQHF
>TRBV30
CAWSQTLGGAGNTIYF
>TRBV2
CASSRSVAGYTF
>TRBV28
CASNTGVIGDTQYF
>TRBV3-1/TRBV3-2
CASSQINTQYF
>TRBV7-2
CASSAREAPNTEAFF
>TRBV20-1
CSASGTSGNNEQFF
>TRBV18
CASSPRTGGNEKLFF
>TRBV7-2
CASSLAGTGEYEQYF
>TRBV28
CASSSGMRGYTF
>TRBV4-2
CASSPRIAGRDEQFF
>TRBV7-2
CASSLALVTSGLQETQYF
>TRBV28
CASYRQGSYEQYF
>TRBV11-2
CASSFSREAEQFF
>TRBV3-1/TRBV3-2
CASSRSDLTEAQYF
>TRBV3-1/TRBV3-2
CASSQVGPGTGGFYEQYF
>TRBV2
CASSVHLIGTGWGTQYF
>TRBV12-3/TRBV12-4
CASTQSYTDTQYF
>TRBV5-1
CASSLDRGERETQYF
>TRBV21-1
CASSTWTGDRETQYF
>TRBV19
CASSLGAGTEAFF
>TRBV18
CASSPSGGDRETQYF
>TRBV5-4
CASSKGLAGQETQYF
>TRBV7-8
CASSARLARETQYF
>TRBV28
CASSFGGWDGYTF
>TRBV3-1/TRBV3-2
CASSRAGGETQYF
>TRBV14
CASSLELLSEKLFF
>TRBV5-8
CASSSGGQGHEKLFF
>TRBV6-6
CASSYGRLSTNEKLFF
>TRBV5-1
CASRTSGSSYNEQFF